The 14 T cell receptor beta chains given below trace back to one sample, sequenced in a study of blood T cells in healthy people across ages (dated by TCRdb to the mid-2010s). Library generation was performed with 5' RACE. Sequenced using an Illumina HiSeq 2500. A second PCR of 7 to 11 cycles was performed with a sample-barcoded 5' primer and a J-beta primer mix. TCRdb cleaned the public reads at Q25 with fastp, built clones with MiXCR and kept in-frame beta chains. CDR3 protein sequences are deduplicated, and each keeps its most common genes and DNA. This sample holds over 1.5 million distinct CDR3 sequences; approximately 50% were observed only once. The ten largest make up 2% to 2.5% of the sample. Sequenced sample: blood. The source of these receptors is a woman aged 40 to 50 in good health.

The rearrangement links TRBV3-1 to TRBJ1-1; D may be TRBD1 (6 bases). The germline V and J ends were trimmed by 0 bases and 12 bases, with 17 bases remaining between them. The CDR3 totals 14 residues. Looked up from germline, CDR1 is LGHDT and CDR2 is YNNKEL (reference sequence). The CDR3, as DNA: TGTGCCAGCAGCCAAGAGGGGGGCGGGCTGAGGTCTTTCTTT. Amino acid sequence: CASSQEGGGLRSFF.

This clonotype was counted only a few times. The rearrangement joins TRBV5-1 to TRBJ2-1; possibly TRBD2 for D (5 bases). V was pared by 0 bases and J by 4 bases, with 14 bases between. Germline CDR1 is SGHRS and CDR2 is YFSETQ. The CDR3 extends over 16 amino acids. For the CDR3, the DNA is TGCGCCAGCAGCTTGGCCCTGCAGGAGGCGTACAATGAGCAGTTCTTC. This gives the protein CASSLALQEAYNEQFF.

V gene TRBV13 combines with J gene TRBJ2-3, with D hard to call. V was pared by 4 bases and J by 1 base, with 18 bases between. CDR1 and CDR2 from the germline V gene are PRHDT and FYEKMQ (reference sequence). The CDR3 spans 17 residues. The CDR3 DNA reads TGTGCCAGCAGCTCTCCAGATATGGACCTACGCACAGATACGCAGTATTTT. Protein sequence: CASSSPDMDLRTDTQYF. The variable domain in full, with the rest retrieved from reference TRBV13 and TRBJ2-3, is AAGVIQSPRHLIKEKRETATLKCYPIPRHDTVYWYQQGPGQDPQFLISFYEKMQSDKGSIPDRFSAQQFSDYHSELNMSSLELGDSALYFCASSSPDMDLRTDTQYFGPGTRLTVL.

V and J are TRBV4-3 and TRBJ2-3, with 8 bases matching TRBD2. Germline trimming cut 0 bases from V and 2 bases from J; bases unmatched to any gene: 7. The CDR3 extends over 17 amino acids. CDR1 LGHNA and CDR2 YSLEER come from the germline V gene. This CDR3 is CASSQEVAGGPTDTQYF. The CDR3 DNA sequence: TGCGCCAGCAGCCAAGAGGTGGCGGGGGGCCCCACAGATACGCAGTATTTT.

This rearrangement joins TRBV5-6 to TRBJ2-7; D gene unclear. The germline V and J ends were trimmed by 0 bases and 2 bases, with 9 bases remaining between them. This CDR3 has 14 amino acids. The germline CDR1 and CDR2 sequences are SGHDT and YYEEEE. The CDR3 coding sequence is TGTGCCAGCAGCTTGGCGATGGGGACCTACGAGCAGTACTTC. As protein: CASSLAMGTYEQYF.

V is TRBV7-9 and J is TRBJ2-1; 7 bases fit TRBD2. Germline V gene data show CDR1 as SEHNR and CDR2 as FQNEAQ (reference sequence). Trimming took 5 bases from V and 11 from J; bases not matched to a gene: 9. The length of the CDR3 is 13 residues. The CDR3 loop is CASSPGPLAQQFF. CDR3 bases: TGTGCCAGCAGCCCTGGCCCACTAGCGCAGCAGTTCTTC.

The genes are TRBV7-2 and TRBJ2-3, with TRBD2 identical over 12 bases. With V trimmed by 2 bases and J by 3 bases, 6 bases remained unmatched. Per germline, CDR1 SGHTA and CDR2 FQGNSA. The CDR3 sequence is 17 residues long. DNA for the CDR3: TGTGCCAGCAGCTTACTAGCGGGGGGGGCGGTGACAGATACGCAGTATTTT. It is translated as CASSLLAGGAVTDTQYF.

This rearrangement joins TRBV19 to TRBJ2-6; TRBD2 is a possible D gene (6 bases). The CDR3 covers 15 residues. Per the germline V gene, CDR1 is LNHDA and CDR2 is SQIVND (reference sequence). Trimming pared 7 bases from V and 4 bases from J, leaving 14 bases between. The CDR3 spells CASTNRGSGANVLTF. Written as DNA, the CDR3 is TGTGCCAGTACCAACCGGGGGTCCGGGGCCAACGTCCTGACTTTC.

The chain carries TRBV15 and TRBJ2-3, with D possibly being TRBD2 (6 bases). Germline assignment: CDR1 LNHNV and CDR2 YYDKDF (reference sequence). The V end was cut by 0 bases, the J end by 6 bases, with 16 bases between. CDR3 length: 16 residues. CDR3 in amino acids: CATSREGRGLGDTQYF. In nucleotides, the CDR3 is TGTGCCACCAGCAGAGAAGGAAGGGGACTCGGGGATACGCAGTATTTT.

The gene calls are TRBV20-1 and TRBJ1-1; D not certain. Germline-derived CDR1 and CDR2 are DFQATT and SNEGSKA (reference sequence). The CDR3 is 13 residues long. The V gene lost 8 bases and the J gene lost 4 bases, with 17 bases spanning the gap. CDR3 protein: CSPVKTLSTEAFF. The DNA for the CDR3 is TGCAGTCCCGTTAAGACACTGAGCACTGAAGCTTTCTTT.

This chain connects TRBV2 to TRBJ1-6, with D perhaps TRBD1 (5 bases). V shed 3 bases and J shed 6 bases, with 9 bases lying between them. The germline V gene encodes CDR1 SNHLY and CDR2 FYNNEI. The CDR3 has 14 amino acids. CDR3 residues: CASSDSGRNSPLHF. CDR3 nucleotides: TGTGCCAGCAGTGATTCAGGGCGTAATTCACCCCTCCACTTT.

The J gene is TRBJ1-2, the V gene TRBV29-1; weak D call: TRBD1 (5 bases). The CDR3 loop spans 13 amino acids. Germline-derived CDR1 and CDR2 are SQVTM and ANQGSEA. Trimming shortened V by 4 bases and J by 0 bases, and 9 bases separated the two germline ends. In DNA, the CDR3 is TGCAGCGTTGGGGCAGGGACTAACTATGGCTACACCTTC. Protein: CSVGAGTNYGYTF. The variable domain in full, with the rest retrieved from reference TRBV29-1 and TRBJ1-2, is SAVISQKPSRDICQRGTSLTIQCQVDSQVTMMFWYRQQPGQSLTLIATANQGSEATYESGFVIDKFPISRPNLTFSTLTVSNMSPEDSSIYLCSVGAGTNYGYTFGSGTRLTVV.

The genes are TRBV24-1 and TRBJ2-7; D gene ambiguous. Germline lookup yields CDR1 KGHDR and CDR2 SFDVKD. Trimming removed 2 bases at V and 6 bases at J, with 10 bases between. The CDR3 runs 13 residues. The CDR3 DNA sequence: TGTGCCACCAGTGATTATCAGCGACGCGAGCAGTACTTC. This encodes CATSDYQRREQYF.

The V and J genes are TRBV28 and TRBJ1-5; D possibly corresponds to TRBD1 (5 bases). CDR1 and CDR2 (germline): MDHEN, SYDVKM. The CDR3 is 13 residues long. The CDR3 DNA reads TGTGCTCATGGGGACCAAAGCAATCAGCCCCAGCATTTT. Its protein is CAHGDQSNQPQHF.